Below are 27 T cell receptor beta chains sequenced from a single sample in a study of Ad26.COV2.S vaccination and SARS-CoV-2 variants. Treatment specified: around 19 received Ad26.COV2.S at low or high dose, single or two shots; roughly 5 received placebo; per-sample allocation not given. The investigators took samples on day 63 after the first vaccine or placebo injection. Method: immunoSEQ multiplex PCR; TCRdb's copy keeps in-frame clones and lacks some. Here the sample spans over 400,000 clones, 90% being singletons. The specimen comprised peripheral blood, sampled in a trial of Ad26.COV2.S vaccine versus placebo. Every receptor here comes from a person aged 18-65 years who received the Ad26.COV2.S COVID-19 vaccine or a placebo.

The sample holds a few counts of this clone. This CDR3 is CASSPGIGEQYF. CDR3 sequence (DNA): TGTGCCAGTAGTCCAGGTATTGGCGAGCAGTACTTC. The chain couples TRBV19 to TRBJ2-7; no reliable D call. CDR3 size: 12 residues. The V gene's germline CDR1 is LNHDA and CDR2 SQIVND (reference sequence). Trimming left V 5 bases short and J 6 bases short, with 11 bases between.

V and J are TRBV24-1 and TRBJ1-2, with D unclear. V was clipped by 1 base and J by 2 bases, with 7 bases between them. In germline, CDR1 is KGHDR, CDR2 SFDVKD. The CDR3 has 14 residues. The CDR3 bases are TGTGCCACCAGTGATTTAGCCGTAAACTATGGCTACACCTTC. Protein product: CATSDLAVNYGYTF.

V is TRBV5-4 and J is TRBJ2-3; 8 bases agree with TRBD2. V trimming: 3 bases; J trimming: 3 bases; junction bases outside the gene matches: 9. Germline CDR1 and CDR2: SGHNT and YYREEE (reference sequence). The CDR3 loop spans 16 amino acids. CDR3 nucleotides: TGTGCCAGCAGCTGGCCGGGACTAGGGACTACAGATACGCAGTATTTT. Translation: CASSWPGLGTTDTQYF.

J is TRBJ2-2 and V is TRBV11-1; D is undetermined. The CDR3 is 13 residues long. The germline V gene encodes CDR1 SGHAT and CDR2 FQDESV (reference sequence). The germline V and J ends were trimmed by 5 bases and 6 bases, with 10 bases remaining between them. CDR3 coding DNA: TGTGCCAGCAGCGAAGTGGGTCCCGGGGAGCTGTTTTTT. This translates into CASSEVGPGELFF.

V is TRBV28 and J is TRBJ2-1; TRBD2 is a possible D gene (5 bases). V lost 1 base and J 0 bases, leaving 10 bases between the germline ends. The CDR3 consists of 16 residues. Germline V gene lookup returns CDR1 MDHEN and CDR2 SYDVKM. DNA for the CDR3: TGTGCCAGCAGTTTATCTAGCTTAAGCTCCTACAATGAGCAGTTCTTC. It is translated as CASSLSSLSSYNEQFF.

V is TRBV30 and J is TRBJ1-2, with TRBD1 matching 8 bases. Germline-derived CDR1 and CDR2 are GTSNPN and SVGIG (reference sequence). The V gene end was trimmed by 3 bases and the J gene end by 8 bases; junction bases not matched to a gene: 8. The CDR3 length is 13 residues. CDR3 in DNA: TGTGCCTGGAGCCCCAGGGGGCGGGCGGGCTACACCTTC. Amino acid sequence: CAWSPRGRAGYTF.

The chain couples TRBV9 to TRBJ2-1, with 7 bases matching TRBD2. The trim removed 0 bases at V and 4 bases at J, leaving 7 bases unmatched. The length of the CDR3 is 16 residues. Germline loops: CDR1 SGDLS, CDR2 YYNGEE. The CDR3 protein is CASSVASLAEYNEQFF. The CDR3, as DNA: TGTGCCAGCAGCGTAGCTAGTCTAGCGGAATACAATGAGCAGTTCTTC.

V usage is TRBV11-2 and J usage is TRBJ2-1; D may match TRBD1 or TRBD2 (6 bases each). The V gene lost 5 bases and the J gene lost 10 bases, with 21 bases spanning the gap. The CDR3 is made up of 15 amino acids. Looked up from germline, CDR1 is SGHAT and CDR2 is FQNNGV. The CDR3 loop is CASSLRGQTPEEQFF. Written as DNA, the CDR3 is TGTGCCAGCAGCCTCCGGGGGCAGACACCGGAGGAGCAGTTCTTC.

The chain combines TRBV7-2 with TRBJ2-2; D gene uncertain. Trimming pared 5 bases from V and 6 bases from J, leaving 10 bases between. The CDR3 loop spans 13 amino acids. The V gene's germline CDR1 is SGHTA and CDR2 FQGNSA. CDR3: CASSQSRAGELFF. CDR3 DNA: TGTGCCAGCAGCCAAAGCCGTGCCGGGGAGCTGTTTTTT.

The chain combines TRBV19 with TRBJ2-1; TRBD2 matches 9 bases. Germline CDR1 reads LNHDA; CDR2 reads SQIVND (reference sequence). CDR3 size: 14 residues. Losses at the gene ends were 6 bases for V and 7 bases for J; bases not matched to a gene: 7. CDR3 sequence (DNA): TGTGCCAGTAGCATCCTCCTAGCGGGAAATGAGCAGTTCTTC. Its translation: CASSILLAGNEQFF.

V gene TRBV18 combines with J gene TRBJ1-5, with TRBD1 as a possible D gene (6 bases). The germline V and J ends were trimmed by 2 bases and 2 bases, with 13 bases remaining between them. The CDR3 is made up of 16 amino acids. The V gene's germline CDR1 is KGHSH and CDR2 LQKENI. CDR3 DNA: TGTGCCAGCTCACCAGTCGGGGGCTTTGGCAATCAGCCCCAGCATTTT. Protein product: CASSPVGGFGNQPQHF.

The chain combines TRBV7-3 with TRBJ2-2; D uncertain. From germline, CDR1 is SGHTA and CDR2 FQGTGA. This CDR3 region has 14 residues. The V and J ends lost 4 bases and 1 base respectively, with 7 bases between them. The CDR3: CASSSVGNTGELFF. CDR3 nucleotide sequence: TGTGCCAGCAGCTCCGTTGGGAACACCGGGGAGCTGTTTTTT.

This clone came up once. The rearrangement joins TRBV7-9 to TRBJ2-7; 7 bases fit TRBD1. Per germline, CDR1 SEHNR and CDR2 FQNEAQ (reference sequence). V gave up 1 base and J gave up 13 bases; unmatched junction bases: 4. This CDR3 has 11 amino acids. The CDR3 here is CASSLVGTAYF. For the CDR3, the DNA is TGTGCCAGCAGCTTAGTCGGGACAGCATACTTC.

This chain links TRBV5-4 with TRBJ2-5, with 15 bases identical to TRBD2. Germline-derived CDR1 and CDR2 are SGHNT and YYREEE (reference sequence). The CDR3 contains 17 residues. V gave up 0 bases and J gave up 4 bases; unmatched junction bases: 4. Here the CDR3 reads CASSLGTSGRASETQYF. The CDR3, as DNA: TGTGCCAGCAGCTTGGGGACTAGCGGGAGGGCCTCAGAGACCCAGTACTTC.

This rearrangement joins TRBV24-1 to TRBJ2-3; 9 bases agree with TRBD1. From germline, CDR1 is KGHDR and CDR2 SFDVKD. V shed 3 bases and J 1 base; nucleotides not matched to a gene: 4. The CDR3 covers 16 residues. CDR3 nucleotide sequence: TGTGCCACCAGTGATCCCAGGACAGGGGGCACAGATACGCAGTATTTT. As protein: CATSDPRTGGTDTQYF.

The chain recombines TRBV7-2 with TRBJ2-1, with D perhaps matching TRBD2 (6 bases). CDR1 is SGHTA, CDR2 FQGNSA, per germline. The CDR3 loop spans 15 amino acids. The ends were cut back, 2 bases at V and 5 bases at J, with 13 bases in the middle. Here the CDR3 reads CASSLRGIGDNEQFF. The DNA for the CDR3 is TGTGCCAGCAGCTTACGCGGGATAGGCGACAATGAGCAGTTCTTC.

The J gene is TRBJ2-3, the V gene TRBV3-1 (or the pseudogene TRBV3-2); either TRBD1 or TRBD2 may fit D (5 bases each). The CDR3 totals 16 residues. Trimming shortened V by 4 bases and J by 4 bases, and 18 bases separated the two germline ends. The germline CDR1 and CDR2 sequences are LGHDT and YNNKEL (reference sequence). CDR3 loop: CASSPGGGGSSDTQYF. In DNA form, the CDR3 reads TGTGCCAGCAGCCCTGGGGGTGGCGGGTCTTCAGATACGCAGTATTTT.

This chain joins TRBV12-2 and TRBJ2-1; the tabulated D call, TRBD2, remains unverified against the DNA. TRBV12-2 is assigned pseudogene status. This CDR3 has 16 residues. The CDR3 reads CASRPRGPPRCNEQFF. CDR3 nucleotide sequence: TGTGCAAGTCGACCAAGAGGGCCCCCCCGGTGTAATGAGCAGTTCTTC.

The chain's CDR3 is CASSPYSSGGSYNEQFF. The CDR3 coding sequence is TGTGCCAGCAGTCCCTATAGTAGCGGGGGTTCCTACAATGAGCAGTTCTTC. J is TRBJ2-1 and V is TRBV27, with 9 bases lining up with TRBD2. Losses at the gene ends were 5 bases for V and 1 base for J; bases not matched to a gene: 9. Germline V gives CDR1 MNHEY, CDR2 SMNVEV (reference sequence). The CDR3 is 17 amino acids.

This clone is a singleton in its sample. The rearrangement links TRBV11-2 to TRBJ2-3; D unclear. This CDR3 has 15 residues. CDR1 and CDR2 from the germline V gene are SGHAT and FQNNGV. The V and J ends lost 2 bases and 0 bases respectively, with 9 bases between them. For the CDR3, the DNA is TGTGCCAGCAGCTTACTTTCCCTGAGCACAGATACGCAGTATTTT. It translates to CASSLLSLSTDTQYF.

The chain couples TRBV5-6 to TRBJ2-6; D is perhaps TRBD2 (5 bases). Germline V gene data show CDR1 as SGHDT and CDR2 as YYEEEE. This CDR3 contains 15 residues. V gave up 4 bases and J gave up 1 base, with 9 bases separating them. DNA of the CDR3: TGTGCCAGCAGCCTTGGGAGATCTGGGGCCAACGTCCTGACTTTC. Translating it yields CASSLGRSGANVLTF.

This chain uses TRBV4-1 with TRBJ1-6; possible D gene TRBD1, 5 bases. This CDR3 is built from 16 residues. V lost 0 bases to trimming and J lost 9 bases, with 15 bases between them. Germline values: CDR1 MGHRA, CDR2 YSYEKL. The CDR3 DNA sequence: TGCGCCAGCAGCCAAGAAGGGCAGGGCGCTGGTTCACCCCTCCACTTT. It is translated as CASSQEGQGAGSPLHF.

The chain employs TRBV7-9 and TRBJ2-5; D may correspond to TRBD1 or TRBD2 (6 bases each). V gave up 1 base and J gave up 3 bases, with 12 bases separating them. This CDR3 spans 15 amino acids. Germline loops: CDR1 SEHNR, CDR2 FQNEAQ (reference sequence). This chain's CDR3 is CASSLERGREETQYF. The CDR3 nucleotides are TGTGCCAGCAGCTTAGAACGGGGGCGGGAAGAGACCCAGTACTTC. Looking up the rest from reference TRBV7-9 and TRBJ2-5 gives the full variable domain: DTGVSQNPRHKITKRGQNVTFRCDPISEHNRLYWYRQTLGQGPEFLTYFQNEAQLEKSRLLSDRFSAERPKGSFSTLEIQRTEQGDSAMYLCASSLERGREETQYFGPGTRLLVL.

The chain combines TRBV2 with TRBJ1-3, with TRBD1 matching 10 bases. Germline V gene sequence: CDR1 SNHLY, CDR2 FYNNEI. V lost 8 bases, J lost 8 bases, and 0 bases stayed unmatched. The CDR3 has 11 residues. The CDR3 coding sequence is TGTGCCAGCGGGACAGGGGACACCATATATTTT. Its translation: CASGTGDTIYF.

The CDR3 sequence: CASSIRGSGDQPQHF. The CDR3 DNA follows: TGTGCCAGCAGTATCAGGGGGTCGGGCGATCAGCCCCAGCATTTT. The chain couples TRBV28 to TRBJ1-5; TRBD1 matches 7 bases. The CDR3 is 15 amino acids. Germline CDR1 reads MDHEN; CDR2 reads SYDVKM. Trimming took 5 bases from V and 5 from J; bases not matched to a gene: 9.

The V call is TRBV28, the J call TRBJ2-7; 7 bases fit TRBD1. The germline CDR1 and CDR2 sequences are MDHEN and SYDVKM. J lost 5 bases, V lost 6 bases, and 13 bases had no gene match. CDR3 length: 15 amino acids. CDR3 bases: TGTGCCAGCAGCCCTGGGACAGCCACTTGGGACGAGCAGTACTTC. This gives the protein CASSPGTATWDEQYF.

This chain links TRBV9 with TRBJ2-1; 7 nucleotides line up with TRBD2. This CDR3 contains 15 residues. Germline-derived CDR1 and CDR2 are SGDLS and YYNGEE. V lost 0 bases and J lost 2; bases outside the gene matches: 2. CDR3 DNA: TGTGCCAGCAGCGTAGCTAGCGGAGCCTACAATGAGCAGTTCTTC. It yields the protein CASSVASGAYNEQFF.